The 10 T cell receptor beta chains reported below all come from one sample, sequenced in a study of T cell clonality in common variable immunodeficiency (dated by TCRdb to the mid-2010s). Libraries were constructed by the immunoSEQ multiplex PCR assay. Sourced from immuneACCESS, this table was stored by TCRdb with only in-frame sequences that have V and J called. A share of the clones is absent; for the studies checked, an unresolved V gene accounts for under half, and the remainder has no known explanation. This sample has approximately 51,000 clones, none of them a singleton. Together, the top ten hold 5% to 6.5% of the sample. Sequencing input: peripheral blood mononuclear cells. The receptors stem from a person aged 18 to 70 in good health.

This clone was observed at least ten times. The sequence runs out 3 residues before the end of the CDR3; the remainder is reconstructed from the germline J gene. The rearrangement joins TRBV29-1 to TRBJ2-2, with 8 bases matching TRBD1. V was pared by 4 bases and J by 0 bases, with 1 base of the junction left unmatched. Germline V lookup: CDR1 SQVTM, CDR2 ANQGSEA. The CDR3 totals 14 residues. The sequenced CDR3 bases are TGCAGCGTTGTACAGGGGGCGAACACCGGGGAG. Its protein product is CSVVQGANTGE. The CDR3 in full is CSVVQGANTGELFF.

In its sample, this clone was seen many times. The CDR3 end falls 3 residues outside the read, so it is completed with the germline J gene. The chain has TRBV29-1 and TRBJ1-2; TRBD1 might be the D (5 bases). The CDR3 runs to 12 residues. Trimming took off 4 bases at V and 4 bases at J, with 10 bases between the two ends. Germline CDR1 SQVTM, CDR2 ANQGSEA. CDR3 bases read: TGCAGCGTTGGCAGGGAAGGCTATGGC. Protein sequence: CSVGREGYG. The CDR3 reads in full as CSVGREGYGYTF.

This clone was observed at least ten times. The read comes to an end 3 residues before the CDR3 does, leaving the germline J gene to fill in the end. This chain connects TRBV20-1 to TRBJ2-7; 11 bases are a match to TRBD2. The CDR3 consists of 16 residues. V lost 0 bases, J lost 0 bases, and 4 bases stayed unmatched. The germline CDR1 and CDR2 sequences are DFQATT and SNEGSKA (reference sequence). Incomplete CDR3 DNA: TGCAGTGCTAGAGATCTAGCGGGGGGCGACTCCTACGAG. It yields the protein CSARDLAGGDSYE. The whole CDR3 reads CSARDLAGGDSYEQYF.

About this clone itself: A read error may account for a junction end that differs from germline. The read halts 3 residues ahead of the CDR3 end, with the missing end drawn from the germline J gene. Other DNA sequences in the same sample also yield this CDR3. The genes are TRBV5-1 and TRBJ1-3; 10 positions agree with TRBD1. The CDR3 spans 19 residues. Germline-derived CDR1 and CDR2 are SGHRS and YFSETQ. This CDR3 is CASSLPSYRDRGSGNTIYF. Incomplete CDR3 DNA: TGCGCCAGCAGCTTGCCCTCATACCGGGACAGGGGCTCTGGAAACACT.

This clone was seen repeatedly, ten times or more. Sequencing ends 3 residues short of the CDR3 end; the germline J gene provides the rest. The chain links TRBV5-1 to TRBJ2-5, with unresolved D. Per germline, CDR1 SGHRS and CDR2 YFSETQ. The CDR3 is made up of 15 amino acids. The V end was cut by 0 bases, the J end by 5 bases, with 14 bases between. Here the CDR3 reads CASSLASRSEETQYF. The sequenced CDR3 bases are TGCGCCAGCAGCTTGGCCTCGAGGAGCGAGGAGACC.

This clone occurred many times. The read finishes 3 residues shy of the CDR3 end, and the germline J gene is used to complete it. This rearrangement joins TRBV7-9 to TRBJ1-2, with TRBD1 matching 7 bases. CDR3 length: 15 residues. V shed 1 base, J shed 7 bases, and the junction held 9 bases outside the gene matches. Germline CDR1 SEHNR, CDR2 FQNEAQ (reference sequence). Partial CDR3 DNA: TGTGCCAGCAGCTTAGGGCCCGACAGGGAAGGTGGC. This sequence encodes CASSLGPDREGG. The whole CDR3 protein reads CASSLGPDREGGYTF.

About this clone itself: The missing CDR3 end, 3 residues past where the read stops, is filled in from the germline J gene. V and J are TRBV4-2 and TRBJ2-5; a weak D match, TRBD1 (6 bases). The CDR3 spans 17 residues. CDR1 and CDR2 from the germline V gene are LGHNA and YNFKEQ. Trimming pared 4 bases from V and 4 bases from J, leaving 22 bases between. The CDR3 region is CASSPGPLGAFGETQYF. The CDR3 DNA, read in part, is TGTGCCAGCAGCCCCGGCCCTCTGGGGGCTTTCGGAGAGACC.

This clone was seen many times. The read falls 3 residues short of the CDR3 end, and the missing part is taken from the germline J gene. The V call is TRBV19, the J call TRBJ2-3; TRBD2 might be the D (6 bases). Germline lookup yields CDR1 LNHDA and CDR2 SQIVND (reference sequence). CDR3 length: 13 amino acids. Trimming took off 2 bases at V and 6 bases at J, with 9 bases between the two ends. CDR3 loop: CASSIRGSDTQYF. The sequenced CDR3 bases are TGTGCCAGTAGTATACGGGGGTCGGATACG.

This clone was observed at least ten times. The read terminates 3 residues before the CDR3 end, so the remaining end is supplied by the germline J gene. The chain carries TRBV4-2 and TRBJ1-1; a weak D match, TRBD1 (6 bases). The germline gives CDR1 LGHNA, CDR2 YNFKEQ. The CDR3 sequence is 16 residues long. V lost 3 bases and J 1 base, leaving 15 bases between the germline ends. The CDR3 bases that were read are TGTGCCAGCAGCCAGTCCGCAGGGGTGGGGAACACTGAA. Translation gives CASSQSAGVGNTE. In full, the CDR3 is CASSQSAGVGNTEAFF.

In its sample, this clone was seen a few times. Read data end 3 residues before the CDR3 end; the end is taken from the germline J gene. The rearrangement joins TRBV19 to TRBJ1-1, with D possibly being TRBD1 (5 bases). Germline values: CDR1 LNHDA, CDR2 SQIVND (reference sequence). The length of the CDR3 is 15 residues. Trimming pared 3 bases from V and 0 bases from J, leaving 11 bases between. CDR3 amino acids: CASSMLGVVNTEAFF. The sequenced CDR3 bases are TGTGCCAGTAGTATGTTAGGGGTGGTGAACACTGAA. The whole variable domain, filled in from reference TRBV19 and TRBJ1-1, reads DGGITQSPKYLFRKEGQNVTLSCEQNLNHDAMYWYRQDPGQGLRLIYYSQIVNDFQKGDIAEGYSVSREKKESFPLTVTSAQKNPTAFYLCASSMLGVVNTEAFFGQGTRLTVV.